A single T cell receptor beta chain is shown here with its context. Its antigen remains unidentified. V lost 4 bases and J lost 2, with 8 bases in between. Germline V gene lookup returns CDR1 SQVTM and CDR2 ANQGSEA. CDR3 length equals 13 residues. The sample is drawn from a study of cytomegalovirus exposure and HLA in healthy donors. General observations from the study: At a 0.05 false discovery rate, a later analysis found 15,000 to 20,000 TCR beta sequences to be associated with HLA alleles.

The PCR ran on 60 Vbeta and 13 Jbeta primers. Profiling relied on immunoSEQ multiplex PCR, and the TCRdb table lists in-frame clones only, not all of them. The data contain roughly 100,000 clones, more than 55% of them singletons. Specimen: PBMCs. The TCR comes from a woman aged 50 to 60 in good health and CMV-seropositive. This chain uses TRBV29-1 with TRBJ1-4; D is uncertain. CDR3 sequence: CSVAGGTNEKLFF. The CDR3 nucleotides are TGCAGCGTTGCTGGAGGCACTAATGAAAAACTGTTTTTT.